The 3 T cell receptor beta chains below come from one sample, sequenced in a study of identical twins (dated by TCRdb to 2016 to 2018). Library construction relied on 5' RACE. This sample was sequenced with an Illumina HiSeq 2000. TCRdb ran its own pipeline on the public reads, namely fastp trimming at Q25 and MiXCR clone calling, and kept in-frame beta chains. CDR3 protein duplicates are merged, each entry listing the most common genes and DNA. For this sample the table gives under 300,000 distinct CDR3 sequences, of which roughly an eighth were detected only once. Approximately 9.3% of the sample rests with the top ten. The specimen sequenced was memory (CD45RO+) T cells sorted from blood. Explained via the paper, the cell subset or site label denotes: CD45RO+ enriched T cells. Source of these receptors: a young woman in good health.

This clonotype has a count of ten or more. The chain uses TRBV21-1 and TRBJ2-4; TRBD1 is taken as the D call from the table, unchecked against the DNA. TRBV21-1 is a pseudogene segment. CDR3 length equals 17 residues. For the CDR3, the DNA is TGTGCCAGCAGCAGGGGACGACAGTCGGGGGCCAAAAACATTCAGTACTTC. Its translation: CASSRGRQSGAKNIQYF.

This clonotype was seen ten or more times. V and J are TRBV10-3 and TRBJ1-3, with D hard to call. Trimming took off 3 bases at V and 0 bases at J, with 12 bases between the two ends. The CDR3 extends over 16 amino acids. CDR1 and CDR2 (germline): ENHRY, SYGVKD. DNA for the CDR3: TGTGCCATCAGTGATCAAGGGCCCCACTCTGGAAACACCATATATTTT. It yields the protein CAISDQGPHSGNTIYF.

The chain couples TRBV12-3 or TRBV12-4 to TRBJ1-1; TRBD1 is a possible D gene (5 bases). The CDR3 extends over 13 amino acids. Deletions cut 6 bases from V and 6 bases from J, with 14 bases between. The CDR3 loop reads CASSTAGRAEAFF. The CDR3 DNA reads as TGTGCCAGCAGCACAGCGGGGCGAGCTGAAGCTTTCTTT.